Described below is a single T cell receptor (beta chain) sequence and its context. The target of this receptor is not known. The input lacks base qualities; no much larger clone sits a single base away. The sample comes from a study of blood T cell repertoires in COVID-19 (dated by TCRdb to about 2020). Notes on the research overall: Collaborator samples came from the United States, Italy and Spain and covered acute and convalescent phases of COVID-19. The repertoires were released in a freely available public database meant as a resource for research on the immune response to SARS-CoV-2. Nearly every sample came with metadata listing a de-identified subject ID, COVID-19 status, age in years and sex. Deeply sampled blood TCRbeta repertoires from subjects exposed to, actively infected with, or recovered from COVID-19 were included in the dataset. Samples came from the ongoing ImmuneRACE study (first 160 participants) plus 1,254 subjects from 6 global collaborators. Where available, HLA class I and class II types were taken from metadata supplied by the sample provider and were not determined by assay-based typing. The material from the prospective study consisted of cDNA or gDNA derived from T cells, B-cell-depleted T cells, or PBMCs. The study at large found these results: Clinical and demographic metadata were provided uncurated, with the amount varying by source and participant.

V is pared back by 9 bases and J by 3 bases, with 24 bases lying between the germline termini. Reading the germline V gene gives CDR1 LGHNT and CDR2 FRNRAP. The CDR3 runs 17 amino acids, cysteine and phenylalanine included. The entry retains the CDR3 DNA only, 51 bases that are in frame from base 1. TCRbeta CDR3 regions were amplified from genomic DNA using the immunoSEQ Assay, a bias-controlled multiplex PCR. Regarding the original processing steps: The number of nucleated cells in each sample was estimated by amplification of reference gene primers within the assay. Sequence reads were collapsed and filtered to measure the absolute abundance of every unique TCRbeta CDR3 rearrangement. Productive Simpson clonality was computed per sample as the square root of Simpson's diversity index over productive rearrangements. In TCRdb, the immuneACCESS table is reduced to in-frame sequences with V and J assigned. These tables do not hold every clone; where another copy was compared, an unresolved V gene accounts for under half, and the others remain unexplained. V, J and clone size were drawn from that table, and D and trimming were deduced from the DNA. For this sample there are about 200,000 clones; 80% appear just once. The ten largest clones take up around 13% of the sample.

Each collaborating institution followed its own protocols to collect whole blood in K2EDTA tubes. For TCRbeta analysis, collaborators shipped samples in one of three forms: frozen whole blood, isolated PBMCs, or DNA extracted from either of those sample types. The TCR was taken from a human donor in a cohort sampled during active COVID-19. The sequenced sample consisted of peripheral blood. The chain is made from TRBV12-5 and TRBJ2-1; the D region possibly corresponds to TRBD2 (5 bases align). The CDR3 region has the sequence CASVSGLRHLLYNEQFF. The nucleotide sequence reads TGTGCTAGCGTATCGGGGTTAAGGCATCTTCTCTACAATGAGCAGTTCTTC.